This TCR beta chain derives from a study of circulating CD8 cells and anti-PD-1 response in melanoma. Looking at the study overall: Response groups: complete/partial responders versus stable/progressive non-responders.

TCR libraries were prepared from approximately 15 ng of total RNA with the QIAseq Immune Repertoire TCR panel. Via MiXCR, TCRdb re-called the reads, giving one row per CDR3 protein. The sample has hundreds of distinct CDR3 sequences, approximately 6.9% seen once. Live CD3+CD8+TCRalphabeta+ cells were sorted into four subsets by PD-1 and/or TIGIT. The germline CDR1 and CDR2 sequences are DFQATT and SNEGSKA (reference sequence). The V end lost 6 bases, the J end lost 2 bases, and 14 bases lay between the germline ends. This CDR3 has 14 amino acids. Findings of the study overall: Peptide assays on expanded sorted subsets replaced tumor-based reactivity testing.

Judged by abundance, this clonotype is large (0.1 to 1%). Its specificity is unknown. The sequence came from a human donor with melanoma. The sequencing used CD8+ T cells from PBMCs, collected at baseline or after one month of anti-PD-1 therapy (not recorded which). The genes are TRBV20-1 and TRBJ2-1, with D possibly being TRBD1 or TRBD2 (5 bases each). The CDR3 DNA reads TGCAGTGCCGTAGGGGCGGGCACCTACAATGAGCAGTTCTTC. Translated, it gives CSAVGAGTYNEQFF.